The rows below give T cell receptor beta chains drawn from one sample of a study of T cells in Graves' hyperthyroidism and ophthalmopathy. TCRdb fed the multiplex PCR reads into MiXCR, producing one record per CDR3 protein. The sample shows a few hundred thousand distinct CDR3 sequences, 40% to 55% of them seen only once. Sequenced: peripheral blood or thyroid tissue (not recorded which). All receptors come from a woman aged 18-30 years with Graves' hyperthyroidism. Both conserved end residues are part of each CDR3. The D gene is left open where the match is weak. Only some rows state a clone size, as once, few, many or a class for expanded clones.

clone_size j_call d_call v_call cdr3_nt cdr3_aa
many TRBJ1-1 TRBD1 TRBV7-9 TGTGCCAGCATCTACGGACAGGAGAACACTGAAGCTTTCTTT CASIYGQENTEAFF
few TRBJ2-7 TRBD2 TRBV7-9 TGTGCCAGCAACTCGGGACTAGCGGGACACGAGCAGTACTTC CASNSGLAGHEQYF
NA TRBJ1-3 NA TRBV7-9 TGTGCCAGCAGCTTGAGGGACGGGGCCATATATTTC CASSLRDGAIYF
NA TRBJ1-2 NA TRBV2 TGTGCCAGCAGTGGGGACGGTTATACTAACTATGGCTACACCTTC CASSGDGYTNYGYTF
NA TRBJ1-2 TRBD1 TRBV9 TGTGCCAGCAGCGTAGGGACAGGGGCCTATGGCTACACCTTC CASSVGTGAYGYTF
NA TRBJ1-6 NA TRBV3-1 TGTGCCAGCAGCCAAAGGGCTGGTTCACCCCTCCACTTT CASSQRAGSPLHF
NA TRBJ1-1 NA TRBV10-3 TGTACCAGCAGCTACCTATCCGCGAAGGACACTGAAGCTTTCTTT CTSSYLSAKDTEAFF
NA TRBJ2-6 NA TRBV7-8 TGCGCCAGCAGCAGTGAGTCCTCTGGGGCCAACGTCCTGACTTTC CASSSESSGANVLTF
NA TRBJ2-5 NA TRBV29-1 TGCAGCGTTGACGTGGCTGGGATGGAGACCCAGTACTTC CSVDVAGMETQYF
NA TRBJ1-2 NA TRBV19 TGTGCCAGTAGTAAAACCTATACAGGTTCCTATGGCTACACCTTC CASSKTYTGSYGYTF
NA TRBJ2-1 NA TRBV25-1 TGTGCCAGCAGTCCGGACTCCTACAATGAGCAGTTCTTC CASSPDSYNEQFF
many TRBJ2-2 NA TRBV9 TGTGCCAGCAGCGTAGGTTGGGGAGACGGGAACACCGGGGAGCTGTTTTTT CASSVGWGDGNTGELFF
few TRBJ2-7 TRBD1 TRBV5-1 TGCGCCAGCAGCTTGTGGGCAGGGGGCGATCTGGCCTACGAGCAGTACTTC CASSLWAGGDLAYEQYF
NA TRBJ2-7 TRBD1 TRBV7-8 TGTGCCAGCAGCCACAGACAGGGGTTCTACGAGCAGTACTTC CASSHRQGFYEQYF
NA TRBJ2-7 TRBD1 TRBV11-2 TGTGCCAGCAGCTTATGGGCCGGGACAGGGGGTAACGAGCAGTACTTC CASSLWAGTGGNEQYF
many TRBJ1-1 NA TRBV12-3/TRBV12-4 TGTGCCAGCAGTTTAATTAGGGACACTGAAGCTTTCTTT CASSLIRDTEAFF
NA TRBJ1-1 TRBD1 TRBV6-5 TGTGCCAGCAGTTACCCAAGGACAGGGGGTAACACTGAAGCTTTCTTT CASSYPRTGGNTEAFF
NA TRBJ1-1 NA TRBV19 TGTGCCAGTAGTTGGGAGGTGGGGTCGGCTTTCTTT CASSWEVGSAFF
NA TRBJ2-1 TRBD2 TRBV6-5 TGTGCCAGCAGTCTCAAAAGCGGGAGCACCTACAATGAGCAGTTCTTC CASSLKSGSTYNEQFF
NA TRBJ1-1 NA TRBV29-1 TGCAGCCTCACCCTCCTAGACATTAACACTGAAGCTTTCTTT CSLTLLDINTEAFF
NA TRBJ1-4 NA TRBV4-2 TGTGCCAGCAGCCAAGATCCAGGGCAGACGAATGAAAAACTGTTTTTT CASSQDPGQTNEKLFF